Detailed here is one T cell receptor (beta chain). The antigen remains unidentified. These data come from a study of monozygotic twins with inflammatory bowel disease. Study results and caveats: Healthy twins showed more clonotype sharing with others than IBD patients, especially patients with disease activity.

The CDR3 spans 14 residues. Germline V gene data show CDR1 as SNHLY and CDR2 as FYNNEI. After re-calling the 5' RACE reads, TCRdb lists one entry per CDR3 protein, DNA absent. This specimen shows about 210,000 distinct CDR3 sequences; the ten leading clones hold approximately 1.6%. Sequences were obtained from blood. The rearrangement links TRBV2 to TRBJ2-1; the D call of TRBD1 rests on TCRdb alone, since no DNA is present to check it. The source of this sequence is a human donor with ulcerative colitis or Crohn's disease, or a healthy co-twin of an affected twin (not recorded which). This chain's CDR3 is CASSGGQGWDEQFF.